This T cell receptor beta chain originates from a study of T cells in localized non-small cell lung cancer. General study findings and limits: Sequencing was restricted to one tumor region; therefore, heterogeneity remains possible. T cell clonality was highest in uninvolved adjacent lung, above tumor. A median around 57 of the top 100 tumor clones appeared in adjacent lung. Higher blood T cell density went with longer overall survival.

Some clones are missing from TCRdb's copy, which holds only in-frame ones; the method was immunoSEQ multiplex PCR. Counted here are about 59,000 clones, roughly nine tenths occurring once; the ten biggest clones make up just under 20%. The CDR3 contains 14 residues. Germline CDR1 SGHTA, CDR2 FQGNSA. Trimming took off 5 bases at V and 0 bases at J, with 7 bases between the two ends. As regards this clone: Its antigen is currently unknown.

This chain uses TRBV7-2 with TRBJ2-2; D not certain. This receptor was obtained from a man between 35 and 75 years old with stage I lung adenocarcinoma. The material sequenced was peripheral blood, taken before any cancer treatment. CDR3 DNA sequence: TGTGCCAGCAGCACGGGCACGAACACCGGGGAGCTGTTTTTT. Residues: CASSTGTNTGELFF. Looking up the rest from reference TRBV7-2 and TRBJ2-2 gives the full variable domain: GAGVSQSPSNKVTEKGKDVELRCDPISGHTALYWYRQSLGQGLEFLIYFQGNSAPDKSGLPSDRFSAERTGGSVSTLTIQRTQQEDSAVYLCASSTGTNTGELFFGEGSRLTVL.